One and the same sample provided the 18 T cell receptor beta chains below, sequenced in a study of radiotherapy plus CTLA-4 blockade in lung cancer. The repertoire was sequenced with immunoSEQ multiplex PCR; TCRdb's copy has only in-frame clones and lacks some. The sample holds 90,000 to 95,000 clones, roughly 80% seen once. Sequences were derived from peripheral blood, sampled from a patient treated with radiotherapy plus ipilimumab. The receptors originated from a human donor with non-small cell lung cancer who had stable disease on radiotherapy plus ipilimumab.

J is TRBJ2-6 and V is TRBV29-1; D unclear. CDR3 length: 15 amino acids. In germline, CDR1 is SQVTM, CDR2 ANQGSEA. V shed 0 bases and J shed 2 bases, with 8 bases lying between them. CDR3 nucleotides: TGCAGCGTTGAAGATTACTTTCCTGGGGCCAACGTCCTGACTTTC. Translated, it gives CSVEDYFPGANVLTF.

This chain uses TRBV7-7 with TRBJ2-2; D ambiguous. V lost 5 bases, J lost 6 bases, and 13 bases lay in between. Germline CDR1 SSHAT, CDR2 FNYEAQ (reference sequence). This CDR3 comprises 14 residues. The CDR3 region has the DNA TGTGCCAGCAGCCCCCGAGAAGGCTCCGGGGAGCTGTTTTTT. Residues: CASSPREGSGELFF.

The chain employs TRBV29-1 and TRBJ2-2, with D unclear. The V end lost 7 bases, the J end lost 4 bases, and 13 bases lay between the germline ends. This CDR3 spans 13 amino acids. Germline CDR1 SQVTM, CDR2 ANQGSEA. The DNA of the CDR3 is TGCAGCGCCCCGTTGGTTAGCACCGGGGAGCTGTTTTTT. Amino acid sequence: CSAPLVSTGELFF.

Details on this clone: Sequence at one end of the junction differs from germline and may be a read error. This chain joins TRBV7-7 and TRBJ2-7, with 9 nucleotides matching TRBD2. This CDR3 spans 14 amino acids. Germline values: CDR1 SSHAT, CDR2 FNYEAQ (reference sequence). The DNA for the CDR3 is TGTGCTAGCAGCTTAGCGGGGGCGGGAAACGAGCAGTACTTC. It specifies CASSLAGAGNEQYF. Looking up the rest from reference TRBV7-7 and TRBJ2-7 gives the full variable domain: GAGVSQSPRYKVTKRGQDVTLRCDPISSHATLYWYQQALGQGPEFLTYFNYEAQPDKSGLPSDRFSAERPEGSISTLTIQRTEQRDSAMYRCASSLAGAGNEQYFGPGTRLTVT.

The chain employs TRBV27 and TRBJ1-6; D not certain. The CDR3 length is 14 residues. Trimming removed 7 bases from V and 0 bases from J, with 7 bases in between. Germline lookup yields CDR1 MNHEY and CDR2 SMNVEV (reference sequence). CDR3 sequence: CASKWSSYNSPLHF. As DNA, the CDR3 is TGTGCCAGCAAATGGAGCTCCTATAATTCACCCCTCCACTTT.

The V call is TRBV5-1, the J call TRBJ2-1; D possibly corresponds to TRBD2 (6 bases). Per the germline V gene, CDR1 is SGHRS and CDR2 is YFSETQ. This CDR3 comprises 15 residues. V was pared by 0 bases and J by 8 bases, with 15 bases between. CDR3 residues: CASSLVGGMVHEQFF. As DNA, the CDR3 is TGCGCCAGCAGCTTGGTCGGCGGGATGGTCCATGAGCAGTTCTTC.

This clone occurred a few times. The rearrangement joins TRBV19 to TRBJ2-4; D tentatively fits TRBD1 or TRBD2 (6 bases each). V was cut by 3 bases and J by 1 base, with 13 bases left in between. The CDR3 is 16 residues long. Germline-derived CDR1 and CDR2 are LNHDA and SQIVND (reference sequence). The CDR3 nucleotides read TGTGCCAGTAGTATCGGAGGGGGGCGGGCCAAAAACATTCAGTACTTC. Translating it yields CASSIGGGRAKNIQYF.

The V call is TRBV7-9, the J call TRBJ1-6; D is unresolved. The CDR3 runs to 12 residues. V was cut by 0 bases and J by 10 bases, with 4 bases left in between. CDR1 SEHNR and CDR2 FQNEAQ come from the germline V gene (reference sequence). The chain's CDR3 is CASSLADSPLHF. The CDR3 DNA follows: TGTGCCAGCAGCTTAGCGGACTCACCCCTCCACTTT.

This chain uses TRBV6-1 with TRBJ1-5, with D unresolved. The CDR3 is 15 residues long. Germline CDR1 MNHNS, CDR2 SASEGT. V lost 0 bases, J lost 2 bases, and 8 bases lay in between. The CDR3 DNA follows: TGTGCCAGCAGTGAAGCAGGGTTGGGCAATCAGCCCCAGCATTTT. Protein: CASSEAGLGNQPQHF.

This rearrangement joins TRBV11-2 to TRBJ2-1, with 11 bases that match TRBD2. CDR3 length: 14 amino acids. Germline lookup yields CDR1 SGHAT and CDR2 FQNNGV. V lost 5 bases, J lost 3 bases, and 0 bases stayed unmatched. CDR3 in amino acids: CASSTSGGYNEQFF. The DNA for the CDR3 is TGTGCCAGCAGCACTAGCGGGGGCTACAATGAGCAGTTCTTC.

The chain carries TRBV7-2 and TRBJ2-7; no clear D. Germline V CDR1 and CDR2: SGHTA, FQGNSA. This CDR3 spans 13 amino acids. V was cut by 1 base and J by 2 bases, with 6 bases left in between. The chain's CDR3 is CASSLDTAYEQYF. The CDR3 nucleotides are TGTGCCAGCAGCTTAGATACTGCCTACGAGCAGTACTTC.

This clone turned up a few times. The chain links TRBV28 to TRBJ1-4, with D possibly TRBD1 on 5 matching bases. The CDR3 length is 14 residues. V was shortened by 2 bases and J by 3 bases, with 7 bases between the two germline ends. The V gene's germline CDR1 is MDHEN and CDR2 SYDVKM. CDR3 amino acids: CASSLVGANEKLFF. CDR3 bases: TGTGCCAGCAGTTTAGTGGGGGCTAATGAAAAACTGTTTTTT.

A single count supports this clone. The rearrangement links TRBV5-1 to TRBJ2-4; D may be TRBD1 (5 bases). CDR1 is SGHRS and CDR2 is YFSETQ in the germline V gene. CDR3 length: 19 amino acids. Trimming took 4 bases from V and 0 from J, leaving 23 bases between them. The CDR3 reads CASSASAGFDSVAKNIQYF. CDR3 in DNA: TGCGCCAGCAGCGCCTCAGCAGGGTTCGACTCAGTAGCCAAAAACATTCAGTACTTC.

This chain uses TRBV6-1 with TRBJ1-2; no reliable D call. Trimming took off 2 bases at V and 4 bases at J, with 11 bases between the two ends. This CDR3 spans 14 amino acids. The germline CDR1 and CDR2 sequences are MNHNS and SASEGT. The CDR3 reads CASSEYGFSYGYTF. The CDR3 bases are TGTGCCAGCAGTGAATATGGCTTCAGCTATGGCTACACCTTC.

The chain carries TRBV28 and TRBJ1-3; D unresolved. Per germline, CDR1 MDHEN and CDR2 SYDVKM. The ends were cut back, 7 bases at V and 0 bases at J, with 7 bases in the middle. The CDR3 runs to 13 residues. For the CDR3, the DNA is TGTGCCAGCACCGAGAGCTCTGGAAACACCATATATTTT. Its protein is CASTESSGNTIYF. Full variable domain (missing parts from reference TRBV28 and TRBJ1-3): DVKVTQSSRYLVKRTGEKVFLECVQDMDHENMFWYRQDPGLGLRLIYFSYDVKMKEKGDIPEGYSVSREKKERFSLILESASTNQTSMYLCASTESSGNTIYFGEGSWLTVV.

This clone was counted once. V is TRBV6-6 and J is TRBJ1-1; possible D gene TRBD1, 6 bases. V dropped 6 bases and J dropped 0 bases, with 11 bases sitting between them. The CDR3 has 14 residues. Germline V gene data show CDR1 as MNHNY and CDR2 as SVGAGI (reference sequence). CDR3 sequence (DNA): TGTGCCAGCAGACCCCGGGACATGAACACTGAAGCTTTCTTT. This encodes CASRPRDMNTEAFF.

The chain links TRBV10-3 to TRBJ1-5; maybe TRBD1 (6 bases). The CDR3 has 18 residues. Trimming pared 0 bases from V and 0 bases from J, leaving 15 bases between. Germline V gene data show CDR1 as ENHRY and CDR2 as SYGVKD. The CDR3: CAISESFLGGYSNQPQHF. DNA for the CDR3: TGTGCCATCAGTGAGTCCTTTCTAGGGGGATATAGCAATCAGCCCCAGCATTTT.

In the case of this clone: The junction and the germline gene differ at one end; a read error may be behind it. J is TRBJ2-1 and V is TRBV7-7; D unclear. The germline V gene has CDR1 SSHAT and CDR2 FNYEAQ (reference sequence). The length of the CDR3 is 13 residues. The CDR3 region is CASSATAYNEQFF. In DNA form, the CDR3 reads TGTGCTAGCAGCGCGACCGCTTACAATGAGCAGTTCTTC.